The 12 T cell receptor beta chains reported below all come from one sample, sequenced in a study of cytomegalovirus exposure and HLA in healthy donors. A multiplex PCR was run with 60 Vbeta primers and 13 Jbeta primers. Profiled with immunoSEQ multiplex PCR; TCRdb holds only in-frame clones, not every one. The sample carries under 200,000 clones, over 9.5% recorded once. The sample comprised PBMCs. The receptor source for this set is a man over 45 in good health and CMV-seropositive.

This chain connects TRBV9 to TRBJ1-4; D is perhaps TRBD1 (6 bases). Germline assignment: CDR1 SGDLS and CDR2 YYNGEE. CDR3 length: 15 amino acids. V shed 3 bases and J shed 8 bases, with 17 bases lying between them. CDR3 residues: CASSAGGAQGEKLFF. CDR3 DNA sequence: TGTGCCAGCAGCGCTGGGGGGGCGCAAGGCGAAAAACTGTTTTTT. Variable domain in full (rest from reference TRBV9 and TRBJ1-4): DSGVTQTPKHLITATGQRVTLRCSPRSGDLSVYWYQQSLDQGLQFLIQYYNGEERAKGNILERFSAQQFPDLHSELNLSSLELGDSALYFCASSAGGAQGEKLFFGSGTQLSVL.

This clone was seen more than once but under ten times. The genes are TRBV10-2 and TRBJ1-2; D is uncertain. Trimming took 3 bases from V and 3 from J, leaving 11 bases between them. CDR1 WSHSY and CDR2 SAAADI come from the germline V gene. The CDR3 consists of 14 residues. Here the CDR3 DNA reads TGCGCCAGCAGTGACCCAGATATCTACTATGGCTACACCTTC. Its protein is CASSDPDIYYGYTF.

This clone showed up just a few times. The chain carries TRBV30 and TRBJ1-2; TRBD1 might be the D (6 bases). V lost 5 bases to trimming and J lost 6 bases, with 22 bases between them. CDR3 size: 15 residues. The germline V gene encodes CDR1 GTSNPN and CDR2 SVGIG (reference sequence). CDR3: CAWGTGAGVDDGYTF. The CDR3 nucleotides read TGTGCCTGGGGAACTGGGGCAGGGGTTGACGATGGCTACACCTTC.

The chain employs TRBV30 and TRBJ1-2; tentative D call: TRBD1 (6 bases). From germline, CDR1 is GTSNPN and CDR2 SVGIG (reference sequence). V dropped 3 bases and J dropped 5 bases, with 16 bases sitting between them. This CDR3 has 14 amino acids. The CDR3 loop reads CAWRRGGGRYGYTF. DNA of the CDR3: TGTGCCTGGAGGAGGGGGGGCGGAAGGTATGGCTACACCTTC.

The CDR3 protein is CASSLGGGRWETQYF. The CDR3 bases are TGCGCCAGCAGCTTGGGGGGGGGCCGTTGGGAGACCCAGTACTTC. This chain connects TRBV5-1 to TRBJ2-5; D may be TRBD2 (7 bases). There are 15 residues in the CDR3. The V gene's germline CDR1 is SGHRS and CDR2 YFSETQ. The ends were cut back, 0 bases at V and 5 bases at J, with 14 bases in the middle.

The chain links TRBV6-6 to TRBJ2-3; 7 bases agree with TRBD2. V lost 6 bases and J lost 4; bases outside the gene matches: 7. Germline-derived CDR1 and CDR2 are MNHNY and SVGAGI (reference sequence). The CDR3 runs to 14 residues. CDR3 sequence reads: CASSPGGSADTQYF. CDR3 DNA sequence: TGTGCCAGCAGCCCCGGGGGGAGCGCAGATACGCAGTATTTT.

J is TRBJ2-3 and V is TRBV27; 9 bases are shared with TRBD2. The CDR3 covers 19 residues. Trimming took 3 bases from V and 5 from J; bases not matched to a gene: 18. Germline V gene lookup returns CDR1 MNHEY and CDR2 SMNVEV (reference sequence). The CDR3 here is CASSFRGVFGGGAGDTQYF. CDR3 bases: TGTGCCAGCAGTTTCCGTGGAGTGTTTGGCGGGGGGGCCGGAGATACGCAGTATTTT.

The CDR3 region has the DNA TGTGCCAGCAGAGACACAGGGATGGACTATGGCTACACCTTC. It translates to CASRDTGMDYGYTF. The chain combines TRBV28 with TRBJ1-2, with TRBD1 as a possible D gene (6 bases). V lost 6 bases and J 3 bases, leaving 14 bases between the germline ends. CDR1 and CDR2 (germline): MDHEN, SYDVKM. The CDR3 loop spans 14 amino acids.

This clone was counted a few times. The chain uses TRBV6-6 and TRBJ2-7, with TRBD1 identical over 7 bases. The length of the CDR3 is 12 residues. The junction had 1 base not matched to a gene; V was cut back by 5 bases and J by 3 bases. The germline CDR1 and CDR2 sequences are MNHNY and SVGAGI (reference sequence). The CDR3 reads CASSAGGYEQYF. CDR3 DNA sequence: TGTGCCAGCAGTGCAGGGGGCTACGAGCAGTACTTC.

The chain recombines TRBV13 with TRBJ2-3, with 8 bases lining up with TRBD2. Unmatched junction bases numbered 8, after V lost 1 base and J lost 2 bases. Germline CDR1 PRHDT, CDR2 FYEKMQ (reference sequence). This CDR3 is built from 17 residues. The CDR3 spells CASSLELGGGLTDTQYF. CDR3 nucleotide sequence: TGTGCCAGCAGCTTAGAGCTCGGGGGGGGCCTCACAGATACGCAGTATTTT.

This clone has only a few counts. V and J are TRBV14 and TRBJ2-7; perhaps TRBD1 as D (6 bases). Looked up from germline, CDR1 is SGHDN and CDR2 is FVKESK. This CDR3 region has 15 residues. V lost 1 base and J 7 bases, leaving 17 bases between the germline ends. The chain's CDR3 is CASSQVKQGLGEQYF. CDR3 nucleotides: TGTGCCAGCAGCCAAGTAAAACAGGGCCTTGGGGAGCAGTACTTC.

This clone was seen a handful of times. This chain uses TRBV9 with TRBJ1-2; D remains unclear. V gave up 3 bases and J gave up 5 bases, with 8 bases separating them. Germline V lookup: CDR1 SGDLS, CDR2 YYNGEE. CDR3 length: 12 amino acids. Here the CDR3 reads CASSAGVYGYTF. CDR3 in DNA: TGTGCCAGCAGCGCCGGTGTATATGGCTACACCTTC.